This T cell receptor beta chain was retrieved from a study of identical twins. The study's findings and limits: Interpretation of the results relied on cross-sectional statistical analysis and not on following the same donors. Beta out-of-frame sequences showed weaker excess sharing between twins.

Germline CDR1 SGHRS, CDR2 YFSETQ. This CDR3 is 16 amino acids long. The V end lost 0 bases, the J end lost 4 bases, and 14 bases lay between the germline ends. A single record per CDR3 protein comes from TCRdb applying MiXCR to the 5' RACE reads. The sample shows some 730,000 distinct CDR3 sequences, 15% to 20% of them seen only once. As for this clonotype: Its target is not known.

These data are also associated with another study on T cells expressing NK-cell markers. That study reports: Among the eight sequenced donors, seven tested HCMV-seropositive and one tested seronegative. One observes that, in several donors, these clonotypes were also the leading ones within the CD3+CD56-NKG2C+ fraction.

Sequencing was done on a sample of PBMCs. The receptor was derived from a woman younger than 30 in good health. This rearrangement joins TRBV5-1 to TRBJ1-3; TRBD1 is a possible D gene (5 bases). This CDR3 is CASSLEGPSRGNTIYF. In nucleotides, the CDR3 is TGCGCCAGCAGCTTGGAGGGACCGTCAAGGGGAAACACCATATATTTT.